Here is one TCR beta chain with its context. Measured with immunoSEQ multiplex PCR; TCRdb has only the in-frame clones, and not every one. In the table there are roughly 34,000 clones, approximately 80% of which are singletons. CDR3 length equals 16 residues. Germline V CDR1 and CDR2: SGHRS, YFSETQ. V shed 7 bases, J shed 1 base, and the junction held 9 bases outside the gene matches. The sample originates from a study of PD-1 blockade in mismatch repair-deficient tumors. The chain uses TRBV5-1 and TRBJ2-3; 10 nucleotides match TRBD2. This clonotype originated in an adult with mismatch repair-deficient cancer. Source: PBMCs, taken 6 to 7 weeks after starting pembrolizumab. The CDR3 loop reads CASAGSSGSGTDTQYF. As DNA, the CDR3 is TGCGCCAGCGCAGGGTCTAGCGGGAGTGGCACAGATACGCAGTATTTT.